A selection of T cell receptor beta chains follows, all from one sample in a study of T cell responses to AZD1222 COVID-19 vaccine. Generated by immunoSEQ multiplex PCR, the TCRdb table keeps only in-frame clones and is missing some. The data hold some 130,000 clones, with roughly 93% observed a single time. The source was peripheral blood, collected on day 0 of AZD1222 vaccination. The receptors were gathered from an adult in good health. CDR3s include the opening cysteine and the closing phenylalanine or tryptophan. The D gene is left open where the match is weak. Some rows mark clone size as missing; the rest say once, few, many or name a class of expanded clone.

D,size,J,V,CDR3,DNA
NA,once,TRBJ1-5,TRBV6-1,CASSERQGRNQPQHF,TGTGCCAGCAGTGAACGTCAGGGGAGAAATCAGCCCCAGCATTTT
NA,NA,TRBJ2-1,TRBV10-3,CAILSDPDLDEQFF,TGTGCCATATTAAGCGATCCCGACTTGGATGAGCAGTTCTTC
NA,NA,TRBJ1-5,TRBV6-5,CASRRTAQERPQHF,TGTGCCAGCAGGAGGACAGCCCAAGAAAGGCCCCAGCATTTT
TRBD1,NA,TRBJ1-5,TRBV27,CASSVQGKNQPQHF,TGTGCCAGCAGTGTACAGGGGAAGAATCAGCCCCAGCATTTT
TRBD1,NA,TRBJ1-2,TRBV6-5,CASSLRTGVGRTF,TGTGCCAGCAGTTTAAGGACAGGGGTTGGGCGCACCTTC
NA,NA,TRBJ1-2,TRBV14,CASSQGAQTYYGYTF,TGTGCCAGCAGCCAAGGGGCCCAAACCTACTATGGCTACACCTTC
NA,once,TRBJ2-5,TRBV12-3/TRBV12-4,CASSLATVETQYF,TGTGCCAGCAGTTTGGCCACTGTGGAGACCCAGTACTTC
TRBD1,NA,TRBJ1-1,TRBV2,CASRGPAGGKVGTEAFF,TGTGCCAGCAGGGGGCCGGCAGGGGGCAAGGTGGGCACTGAAGCTTTCTTT
NA,NA,TRBJ1-3,TRBV3-1/TRBV3-2,CASSQDWAGRGGNTIYF,TGTGCCAGCAGCCAAGATTGGGCAGGCCGGGGAGGAAACACCATATATTTT
NA,NA,TRBJ2-1,TRBV2,CASSESGPAYNEQFF,TGTGCCAGCAGTGAATCAGGGCCCGCGTACAATGAGCAGTTCTTC
TRBD2,few,TRBJ2-7,TRBV6-1,CASSETSGGHGEQYF,TGTGCCAGCAGTGAAACTAGCGGGGGTCACGGGGAGCAGTACTTC
NA,NA,TRBJ1-4,TRBV30,CAWSPSGWGEKLFF,TGTGCCTGGAGTCCTTCGGGTTGGGGTGAAAAACTGTTTTTT
NA,NA,TRBJ1-5,TRBV6-6,CASSYGGHNQPQHF,TGTGCCAGCAGTTACGGGGGGCATAATCAGCCCCAGCATTTT
TRBD1,NA,TRBJ1-6,TRBV19,CASSRRTGNNSPLHF,TGTGCCAGTAGTAGGAGGACAGGGAATAATTCACCCCTCCACTTT
TRBD1,NA,TRBJ1-2,TRBV18,CASSSDRGGYGYTF,TGTGCCAGCTCATCGGACAGGGGGGGCTATGGCTACACCTTC
TRBD1,NA,TRBJ2-7,TRBV6-5,CASVRTGSHEQYF,TGTGCCAGCGTTAGGACAGGGAGCCACGAGCAGTACTTC
NA,NA,TRBJ1-5,TRBV19,CASSIDRGLGRRFSNQPQHF,TGTGCCAGTAGTATAGATCGAGGGCTGGGGCGGCGGTTTAGCAATCAGCCCCAGCATTTT
NA,NA,TRBJ2-2,TRBV12-3/TRBV12-4,CASSFDTGELFF,TGTGCCAGCAGTTTTGACACCGGGGAGCTGTTTTTT
NA,NA,TRBJ2-2,TRBV6-5,CASRFQWANTGELFF,TGTGCCAGCAGGTTCCAGTGGGCTAACACCGGGGAGCTGTTTTTT
TRBD1,NA,TRBJ1-4,TRBV5-1,CASREQGWTNEKLFF,TGCGCCAGCAGGGAACAGGGGTGGACTAATGAAAAACTGTTTTTT
NA,NA,TRBJ1-2,TRBV9,CASSVASGRDHYGYTF,TGTGCCAGCAGCGTAGCTAGTGGCAGGGATCACTATGGCTACACCTTC
NA,NA,TRBJ1-1,TRBV11-2,CASSVRKWDTEAFF,TGTGCCAGCAGCGTCAGGAAATGGGACACTGAAGCTTTCTTT
NA,NA,TRBJ2-5,TRBV6-5,CASSYSLDRFQETQYF,TGTGCCAGCAGTTACAGCTTGGACAGATTCCAAGAGACCCAGTACTTC
NA,NA,TRBJ2-1,TRBV6-5,CASSHGEGAYNEQFF,TGTGCCAGCAGTCACGGGGAGGGGGCGTACAATGAGCAGTTCTTC
NA,NA,TRBJ1-1,TRBV11-3,CASSPGEGMNTEAFF,TGTGCCAGCAGCCCCGGGGAGGGTATGAACACTGAAGCTTTCTTT
TRBD1,NA,TRBJ2-7,TRBV30,CAWSGTGGAYEQYF,TGTGCCTGGAGCGGGACAGGGGGTGCATACGAGCAGTACTTC
NA,NA,TRBJ1-1,TRBV18,CASSLPARGTEAFF,TGTGCCAGCTCACTCCCGGCGAGGGGCACTGAAGCTTTCTTT
NA,NA,TRBJ1-2,TRBV6-5,CASSYSGAGGYTF,TGTGCCAGCAGTTACTCAGGGGCAGGGGGCTACACCTTC
NA,NA,TRBJ2-1,TRBV6-5,CASTIQGDEQFF,TGTGCCAGCACCATACAGGGCGATGAGCAGTTCTTC
NA,NA,TRBJ1-6,TRBV7-9,CASNQGSGSDSPLHF,TGTGCCAGCAATCAAGGATCTGGTAGTGATTCACCCCTCCACTTT
TRBD1,NA,TRBJ2-7,TRBV11-2,CASTMRTGPSYEQYF,TGTGCCAGCACCATGAGGACAGGGCCCTCCTACGAGCAGTACTTC
NA,NA,TRBJ1-5,TRBV2,CASRFQVDQPQHF,TGTGCCAGCAGGTTCCAGGTTGATCAGCCCCAGCATTTT
TRBD1,once,TRBJ1-1,TRBV2,CASSLGTGRTFF,TGTGCCAGCAGCCTGGGGACAGGGCGAACTTTCTTT
NA,NA,TRBJ1-2,TRBV7-9,CASNPGRGNYGYTF,TGTGCCAGCAACCCCGGCAGGGGCAACTATGGCTACACCTTC
NA,NA,TRBJ1-2,TRBV18,CASSLSRGDYGYTF,TGTGCCAGCTCACTTTCCCGGGGCGACTATGGCTACACCTTC
NA,NA,TRBJ1-1,TRBV19,CASSMGRGSGDTEAFF,TGTGCCAGTAGTATGGGGAGGGGTTCGGGGGACACTGAAGCTTTCTTT
NA,NA,TRBJ1-6,TRBV19,CASSASGGNYNSPLHF,TGTGCCAGTAGTGCGTCCGGGGGGAACTATAATTCACCCCTCCACTTT
NA,NA,TRBJ1-3,TRBV16,CASSQGLGNTIYF,TGTGCCAGCAGCCAAGGGCTCGGGAACACCATATATTTT
NA,NA,TRBJ1-2,TRBV5-6,CASNPYLGADFYGYTF,TGTGCCAGCAACCCCTATTTGGGCGCGGATTTCTATGGCTACACCTTC
NA,once,TRBJ1-1,TRBV19,CASRGWDTHMNTEAFF,TGTGCCAGTCGTGGGTGGGACACTCACATGAACACTGAAGCTTTCTTT
NA,NA,TRBJ1-1,TRBV19,CASSIGRSTEAFF,TGTGCCAGTAGTATAGGCAGGTCCACTGAAGCTTTCTTT
NA,NA,TRBJ1-2,TRBV11-2,CASSPMAGVGYGYTF,TGTGCCAGCAGCCCTATGGCCGGAGTTGGCTATGGCTACACCTTC
TRBD1,once,TRBJ1-1,TRBV19,CASSTLPGQGVNTEAFF,TGTGCCAGTAGTACCCTTCCGGGACAGGGGGTGAACACTGAAGCTTTCTTT
NA,NA,TRBJ1-2,TRBV30,CAWSVQVNYGYTF,TGTGCCTGGAGTGTCCAGGTAAACTATGGCTACACCTTC
TRBD2,NA,TRBJ2-2,TRBV7-8,CASSKLAGLNTGELFF,TGTGCCAGCAGCAAACTAGCGGGCCTAAACACCGGGGAGCTGTTTTTT
NA,NA,TRBJ2-5,TRBV5-1,CASRTESGETQYF,TGCGCCAGCAGAACCGAGAGTGGAGAGACCCAGTACTTC
NA,NA,TRBJ2-2,TRBV5-1,CASSLATQMNTGELFF,TGCGCCAGCAGCTTGGCCACTCAGATGAACACCGGGGAGCTGTTTTTT
NA,once,TRBJ1-2,TRBV2,CASTGERFGYGYTF,TGTGCCAGCACAGGGGAACGGTTCGGCTATGGCTACACCTTC
NA,NA,TRBJ1-5,TRBV21-1,CASSPSNLRRNDSTGNQPQHF,TGTGCCAGCAGCCCGTCAAACTTAAGGCGTAACGACAGCACGGGCAATCAGCCCCAGCATTTT
TRBD2,NA,TRBJ2-1,TRBV24-1,CATSESSGDGNEQFF,TGTGCCACCAGTGAGTCTAGCGGGGATGGCAATGAGCAGTTCTTC
NA,NA,TRBJ1-2,TRBV15,CATSRDLRLWGYTF,TGTGCCACCAGCAGAGATCTAAGACTCTGGGGCTACACCTTC
NA,NA,TRBJ2-1,TRBV7-8,CASSPPISSYNEQFF,TGTGCCAGCAGCCCTCCAATCAGCTCCTACAATGAGCAGTTCTTC
NA,NA,TRBJ1-2,TRBV15,CATSRGGVDRLYGYTF,TGTGCCACCAGCAGAGGCGGCGTCGATAGACTCTATGGCTACACCTTC
NA,NA,TRBJ2-1,TRBV7-9,CASSFDGEQFF,TGTGCCAGCAGCTTCGACGGCGAGCAGTTCTTC
TRBD2,NA,TRBJ2-1,TRBV7-8,CASSLEAGVLEQFF,TGTGCCAGCAGCTTAGAAGCGGGGGTTCTTGAGCAGTTCTTC
NA,once,TRBJ2-7,TRBV27,CASRRQGLTYEQYF,TGTGCCAGCAGGCGACAGGGACTAACCTACGAGCAGTACTTC
NA,NA,TRBJ2-7,TRBV7-2,CASSLLTYEQYF,TGTGCCAGCAGCTTACTTACCTACGAGCAGTACTTC
TRBD1,NA,TRBJ2-3,TRBV18,CASSLDREDTQYF,TGTGCCAGCTCACTGGACAGGGAGGATACGCAGTATTTT
NA,few,TRBJ2-7,TRBV6-5,CASKGAGEQYF,TGTGCCAGCAAAGGGGCGGGGGAGCAGTACTTC